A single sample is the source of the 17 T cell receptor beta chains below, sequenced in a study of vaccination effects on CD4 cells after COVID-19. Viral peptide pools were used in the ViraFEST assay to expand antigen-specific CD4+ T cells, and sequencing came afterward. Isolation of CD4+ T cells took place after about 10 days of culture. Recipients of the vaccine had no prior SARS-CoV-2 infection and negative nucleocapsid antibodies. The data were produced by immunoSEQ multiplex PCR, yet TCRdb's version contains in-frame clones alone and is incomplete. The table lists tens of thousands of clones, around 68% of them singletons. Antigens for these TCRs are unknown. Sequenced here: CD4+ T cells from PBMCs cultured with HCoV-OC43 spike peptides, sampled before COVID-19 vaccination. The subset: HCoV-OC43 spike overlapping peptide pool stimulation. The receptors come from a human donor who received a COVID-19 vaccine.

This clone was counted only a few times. CDR3 residues: CASSPSGGVGQPQHF. DNA of the CDR3: TGTGCCAGCAGCCCCAGTGGAGGGGTTGGACAGCCCCAGCATTTT. The chain recombines TRBV3-1 (or the pseudogene TRBV3-2) with TRBJ1-5, with D possibly being TRBD1 (5 bases). V was clipped by 4 bases and J by 7 bases, with 17 bases between them. CDR1 is LGHDT and CDR2 is YNNKEL in the germline V gene (reference sequence). This CDR3 contains 15 residues.

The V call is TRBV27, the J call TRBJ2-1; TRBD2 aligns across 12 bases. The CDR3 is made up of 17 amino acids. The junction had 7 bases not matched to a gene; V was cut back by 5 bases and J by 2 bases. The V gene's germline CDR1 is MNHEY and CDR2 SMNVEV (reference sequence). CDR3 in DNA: TGTGCCAGCAGTCCCAGAACTAGCGGGAGGACCTACAATGAGCAGTTCTTC. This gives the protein CASSPRTSGRTYNEQFF.

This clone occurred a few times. The CDR3 sequence is CASGLVGFTEAFF. The CDR3 DNA reads as TGTGCTAGTGGTTTGGTAGGGTTTACTGAAGCTTTCTTT. V gene TRBV12-5 combines with J gene TRBJ1-1; D not resolved. V lost 0 bases, J lost 5 bases, and 7 bases lay in between. This CDR3 has 13 residues. CDR1 is LGHNT, CDR2 FRNRAP, per germline.

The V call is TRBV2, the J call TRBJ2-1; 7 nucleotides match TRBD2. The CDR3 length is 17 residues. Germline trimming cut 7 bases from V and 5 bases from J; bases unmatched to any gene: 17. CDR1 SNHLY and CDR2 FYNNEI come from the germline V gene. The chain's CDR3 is CASTKRQSKRDHNEQFF. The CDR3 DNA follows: TGTGCCAGCACGAAACGTCAGAGTAAGCGGGACCACAATGAGCAGTTCTTC.

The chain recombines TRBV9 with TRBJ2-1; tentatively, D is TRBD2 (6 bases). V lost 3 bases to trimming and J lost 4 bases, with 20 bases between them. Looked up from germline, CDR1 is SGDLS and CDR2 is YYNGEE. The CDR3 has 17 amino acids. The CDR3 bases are TGTGCCAGCAGCGAGAGAGGGAGTAGCGGACCTTACAATGAGCAGTTCTTC. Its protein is CASSERGSSGPYNEQFF.

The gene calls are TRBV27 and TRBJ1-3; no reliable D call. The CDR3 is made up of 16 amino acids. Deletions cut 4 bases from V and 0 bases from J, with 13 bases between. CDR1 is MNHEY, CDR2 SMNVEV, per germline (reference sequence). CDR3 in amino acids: CASSSMASSSGNTIYF. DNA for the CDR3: TGTGCCAGCAGTTCGATGGCTTCCAGCTCTGGAAACACCATATATTTT.

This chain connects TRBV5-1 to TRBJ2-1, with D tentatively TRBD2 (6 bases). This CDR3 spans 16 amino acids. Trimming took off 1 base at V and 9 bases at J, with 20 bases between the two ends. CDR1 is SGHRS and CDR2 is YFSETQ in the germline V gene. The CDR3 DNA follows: TGCGCCAGCAGCTTGTTTTACCCCGCCGGGAGCGGTGAGCAGTTCTTC. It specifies CASSLFYPAGSGEQFF.

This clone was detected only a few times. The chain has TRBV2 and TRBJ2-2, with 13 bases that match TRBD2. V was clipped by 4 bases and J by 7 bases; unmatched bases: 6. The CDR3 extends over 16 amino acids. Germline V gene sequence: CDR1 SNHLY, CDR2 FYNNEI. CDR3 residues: CASSGTSGRVDGELFF. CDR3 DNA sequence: TGTGCCAGCAGTGGGACTAGCGGGAGAGTGGACGGGGAGCTGTTTTTT.

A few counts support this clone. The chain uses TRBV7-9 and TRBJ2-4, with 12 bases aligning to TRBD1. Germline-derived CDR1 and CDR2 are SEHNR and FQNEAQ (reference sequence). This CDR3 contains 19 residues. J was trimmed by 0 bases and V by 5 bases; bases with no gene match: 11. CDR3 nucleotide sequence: TGTGCCAGCAGCAGTGGGACAGGGGGCAAAGGATTAGCCAAAAACATTCAGTACTTC. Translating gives CASSSGTGGKGLAKNIQYF.

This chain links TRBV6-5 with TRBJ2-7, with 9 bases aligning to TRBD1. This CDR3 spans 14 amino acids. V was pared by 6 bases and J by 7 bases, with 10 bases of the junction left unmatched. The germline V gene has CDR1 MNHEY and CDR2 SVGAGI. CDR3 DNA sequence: TGTGCCAGCAGAGAGGTGACAGGGGGGAAAGAGCAGTACTTC. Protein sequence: CASREVTGGKEQYF.

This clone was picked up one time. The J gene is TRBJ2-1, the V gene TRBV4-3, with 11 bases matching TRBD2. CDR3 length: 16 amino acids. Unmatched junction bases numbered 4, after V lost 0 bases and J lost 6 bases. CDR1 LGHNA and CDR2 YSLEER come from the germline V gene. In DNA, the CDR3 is TGCGCCAGCAGCCAAGAGGGCCTAGCGGGGGGCAATGAGCAGTTCTTC. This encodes CASSQEGLAGGNEQFF.

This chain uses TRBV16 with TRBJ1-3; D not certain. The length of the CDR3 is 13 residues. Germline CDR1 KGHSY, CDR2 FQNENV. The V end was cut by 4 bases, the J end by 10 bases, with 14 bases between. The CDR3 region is CASSPTTVTTIYF. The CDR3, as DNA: TGTGCCAGCAGCCCAACGACCGTTACGACCATATATTTT. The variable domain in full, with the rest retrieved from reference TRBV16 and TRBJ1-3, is GEEVAQTPKHLVRGEGQKAKLYCAPIKGHSYVFWYQQVLKNEFKFLISFQNENVFDETGMPKERFSAKCLPNSPCSLEIQATKLEDSAVYFCASSPTTVTTIYFGEGSWLTVV.

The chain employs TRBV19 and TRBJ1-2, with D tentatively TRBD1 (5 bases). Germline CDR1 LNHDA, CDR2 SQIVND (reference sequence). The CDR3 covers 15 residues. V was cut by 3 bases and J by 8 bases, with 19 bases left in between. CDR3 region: CASSIQGTGYDGYTF. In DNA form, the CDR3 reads TGTGCCAGTAGTATCCAGGGAACGGGATATGACGGCTACACCTTC. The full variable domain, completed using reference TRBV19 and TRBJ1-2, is DGGITQSPKYLFRKEGQNVTLSCEQNLNHDAMYWYRQDPGQGLRLIYYSQIVNDFQKGDIAEGYSVSREKKESFPLTVTSAQKNPTAFYLCASSIQGTGYDGYTFGSGTRLTVV.

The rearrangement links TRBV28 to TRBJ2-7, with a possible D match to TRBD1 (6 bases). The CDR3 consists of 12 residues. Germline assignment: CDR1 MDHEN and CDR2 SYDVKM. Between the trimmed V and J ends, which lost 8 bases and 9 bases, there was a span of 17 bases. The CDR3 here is CASGGHLEGQYF. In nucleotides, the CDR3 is TGTGCCAGCGGGGGACATCTCGAAGGGCAGTACTTC. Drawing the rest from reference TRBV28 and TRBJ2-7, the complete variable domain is DVKVTQSSRYLVKRTGEKVFLECVQDMDHENMFWYRQDPGLGLRLIYFSYDVKMKEKGDIPEGYSVSREKKERFSLILESASTNQTSMYLCASGGHLEGQYFGPGTRLTVT.

As DNA, the CDR3 is TGTGCCAGCAGCCGGACAGGGGTTGGGACCTACGAGCAGTACTTC. Its protein product is CASSRTGVGTYEQYF. The chain combines TRBV7-2 with TRBJ2-7, with TRBD1 matching over 9 bases. Germline CDR1 is SGHTA and CDR2 is FQGNSA. The CDR3 is 15 amino acids. V lost 5 bases to trimming and J lost 2 bases; unmatched junction nucleotides: 7.

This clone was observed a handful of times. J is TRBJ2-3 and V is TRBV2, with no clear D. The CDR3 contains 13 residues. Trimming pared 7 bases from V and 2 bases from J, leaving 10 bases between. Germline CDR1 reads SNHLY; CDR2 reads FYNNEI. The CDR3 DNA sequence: TGTGCCAGCATTTCCGGCAACACAGATACGCAGTATTTT. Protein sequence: CASISGNTDTQYF. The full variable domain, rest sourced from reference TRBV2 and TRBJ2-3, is EPEVTQTPSHQVTQMGQEVILRCVPISNHLYFYWYRQILGQKVEFLVSFYNNEISEKSEIFDDQFSVERPDGSNFTLKIRSTKLEDSAMYFCASISGNTDTQYFGPGTRLTVL.

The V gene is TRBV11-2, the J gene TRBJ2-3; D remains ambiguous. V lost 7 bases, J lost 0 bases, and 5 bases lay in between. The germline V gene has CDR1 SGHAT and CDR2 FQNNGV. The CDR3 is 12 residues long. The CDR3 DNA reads TGTGCCAGCACCCCTAGCACAGATACGCAGTATTTT. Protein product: CASTPSTDTQYF.